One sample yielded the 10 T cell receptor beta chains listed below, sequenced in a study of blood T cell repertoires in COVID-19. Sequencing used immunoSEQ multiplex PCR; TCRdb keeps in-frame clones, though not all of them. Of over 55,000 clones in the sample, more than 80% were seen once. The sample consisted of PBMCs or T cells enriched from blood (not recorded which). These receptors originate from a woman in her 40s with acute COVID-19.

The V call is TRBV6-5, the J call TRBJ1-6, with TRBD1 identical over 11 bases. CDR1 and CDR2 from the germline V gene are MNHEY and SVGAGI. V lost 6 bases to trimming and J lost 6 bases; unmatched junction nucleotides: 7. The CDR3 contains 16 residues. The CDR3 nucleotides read TGTGCCAGCAGCTACGGACAGGGGGCCTTTAATTCACCCCTCCACTTT. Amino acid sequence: CASSYGQGAFNSPLHF.

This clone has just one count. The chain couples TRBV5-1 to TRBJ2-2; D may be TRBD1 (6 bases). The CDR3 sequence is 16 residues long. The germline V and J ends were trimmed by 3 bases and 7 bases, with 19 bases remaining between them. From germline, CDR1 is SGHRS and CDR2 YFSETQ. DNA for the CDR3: TGCGCCAGCAGCTGGGACAATTCGGGGCCTGTCGGGGAGCTGTTTTTT. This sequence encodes CASSWDNSGPVGELFF.

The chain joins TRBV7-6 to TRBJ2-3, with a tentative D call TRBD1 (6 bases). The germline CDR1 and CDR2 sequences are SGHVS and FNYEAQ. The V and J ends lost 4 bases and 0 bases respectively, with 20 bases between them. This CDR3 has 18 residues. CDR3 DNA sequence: TGTGCCAGCAGCTCAAGACGGAAGACAGGCGGGAGCACAGATACGCAGTATTTT. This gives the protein CASSSRRKTGGSTDTQYF.

The CDR3, as DNA: TGTGCCAGCAGTTCCTTCCTCGGGGGTCAGCCCCAGCATTTT. Amino acids: CASSSFLGGQPQHF. The chain has TRBV28 and TRBJ1-5, with D possibly matching TRBD1 (5 bases). V lost 4 bases and J 6 bases, leaving 13 bases between the germline ends. This CDR3 has 14 residues. Germline CDR1 is MDHEN and CDR2 is SYDVKM.

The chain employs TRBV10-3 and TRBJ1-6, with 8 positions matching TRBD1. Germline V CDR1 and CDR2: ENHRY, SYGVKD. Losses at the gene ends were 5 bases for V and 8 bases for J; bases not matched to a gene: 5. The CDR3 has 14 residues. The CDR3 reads CAISLQGEDSPLHF. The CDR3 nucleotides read TGTGCCATCAGTCTACAGGGGGAGGATTCACCCCTCCACTTT.

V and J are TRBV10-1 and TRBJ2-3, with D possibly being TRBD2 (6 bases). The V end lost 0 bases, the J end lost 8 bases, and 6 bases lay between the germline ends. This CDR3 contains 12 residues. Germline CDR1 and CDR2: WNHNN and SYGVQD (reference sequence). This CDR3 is CASSESGGTQYF. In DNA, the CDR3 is TGCGCCAGCAGTGAGTCGGGGGGTACGCAGTATTTT.

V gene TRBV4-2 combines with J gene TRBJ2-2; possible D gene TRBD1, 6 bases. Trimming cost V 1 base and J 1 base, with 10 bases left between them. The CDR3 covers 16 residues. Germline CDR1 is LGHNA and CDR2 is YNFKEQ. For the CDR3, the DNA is TGTGCCAGCAGCCAAGGGAACAGGGAGAACACCGGGGAGCTGTTTTTT. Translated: CASSQGNRENTGELFF.

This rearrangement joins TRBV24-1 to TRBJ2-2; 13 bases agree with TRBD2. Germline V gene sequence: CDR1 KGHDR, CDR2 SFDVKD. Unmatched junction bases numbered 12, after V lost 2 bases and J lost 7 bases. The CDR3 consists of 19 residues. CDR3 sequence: CATSDYGLAGATGGGELFF. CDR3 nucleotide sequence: TGTGCCACCAGTGATTACGGACTAGCGGGAGCCACGGGGGGCGGGGAGCTGTTTTTT.

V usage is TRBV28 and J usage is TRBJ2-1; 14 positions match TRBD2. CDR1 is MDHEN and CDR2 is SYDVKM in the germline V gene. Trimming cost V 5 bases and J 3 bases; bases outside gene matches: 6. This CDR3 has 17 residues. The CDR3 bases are TGTGCCAGCAGTCCCGGACTAGCGGGAGGTAACTACAATGAGCAGTTCTTC. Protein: CASSPGLAGGNYNEQFF.

The CDR3 nucleotides read TGTGCCAGCAGCTTGACAGGGCGCAATCAGCCCCAGCATTTT. This gives the protein CASSLTGRNQPQHF. The rearrangement joins TRBV5-6 to TRBJ1-5, with a tentative D call TRBD1 (6 bases). This CDR3 has 14 amino acids. Per the germline V gene, CDR1 is SGHDT and CDR2 is YYEEEE. V was trimmed by 1 base and J by 2 bases, leaving 7 bases between them.